These 16 T cell receptor beta chains share one sample of origin, sequenced in a study of cytomegalovirus exposure and HLA in healthy donors. The PCR was carried out with 60 Vbeta primers and 13 Jbeta primers. The method was immunoSEQ multiplex PCR; TCRdb's version includes in-frame clones alone and lacks a portion of them. This table has under 200,000 clones, under 80% appearing once. Material for sequencing was PBMCs. The receptor source for this set is a woman aged 25 to 39 in good health and CMV-seronegative.

V usage is TRBV6-5 and J usage is TRBJ1-1, with D possibly TRBD1 on 5 matching bases. The CDR3 extends over 14 amino acids. Trimming stripped 5 bases from V and 10 bases from J, with 20 bases between. Looked up from germline, CDR1 is MNHEY and CDR2 is SVGAGI. Written as DNA, the CDR3 is TGTGCCAGCAGTCCGCGACAGCAACAAGCAGGAGCTTTCTTT. This encodes CASSPRQQQAGAFF.

The V call is TRBV11-2, the J call TRBJ2-3; the D gene is possibly TRBD1 (6 bases). The CDR3 sequence is 15 residues long. V was shortened by 4 bases and J by 3 bases, with 14 bases between the two germline ends. The germline CDR1 and CDR2 sequences are SGHAT and FQNNGV. Here the CDR3 reads CASSSHYRVTDTQYF. Here the CDR3 DNA reads TGTGCCAGCAGCTCCCACTACAGGGTGACAGATACGCAGTATTTT.

The chain has TRBV4-1 and TRBJ2-1; 9 positions agree with TRBD2. Germline lookup yields CDR1 MGHRA and CDR2 YSYEKL. The CDR3 sequence is 20 residues long. V lost 4 bases, J lost 8 bases, and 24 bases stayed unmatched. CDR3: CASSPNYQDMSGGLVYEQFF. The CDR3 DNA reads TGCGCCAGCAGCCCAAACTACCAGGACATGAGCGGGGGGTTGGTCTATGAGCAGTTCTTC.

This chain connects TRBV7-9 to TRBJ1-2; 7 bases align to TRBD1. The CDR3 length is 13 residues. The V gene end was trimmed by 4 bases and the J gene end by 2 bases; junction bases not matched to a gene: 1. In germline, CDR1 is SEHNR, CDR2 FQNEAQ (reference sequence). In DNA form, the CDR3 reads TGTGCCAGCAGCTCACAGGGGAACTATGGCTACACCTTC. This encodes CASSSQGNYGYTF.

The CDR3 DNA reads as TGTGCTAGTGGGGACAGGGTTAACTATGGCTACACCTTC. It specifies CASGDRVNYGYTF. The V gene is TRBV12-5, the J gene TRBJ1-2; the match to TRBD1 covers 8 bases. The CDR3 is made up of 13 amino acids. Germline assignment: CDR1 LGHNT and CDR2 FRNRAP. The ends lost 6 bases at V and 1 base at J; junction bases unmatched: 1.

The chain has TRBV6-4 and TRBJ1-5; D unresolved. V lost 6 bases to trimming and J lost 2 bases, with 8 bases between them. Germline V lookup: CDR1 MRHNA, CDR2 SNTAGT. The CDR3 has 13 amino acids. The CDR3 sequence: CASREDGNQPQHF. The CDR3 DNA is TGTGCCAGCAGGGAGGACGGCAATCAGCCCCAGCATTTT.

This clone was seen ten or more times. Distinct nucleotide sequences in the sample also encode this CDR3. DNA for the CDR3: TGCGCCAGCAGCAACCGGGACAGGGGTTCACCCCTCCACTTT. Its protein product is CASSNRDRGSPLHF. The J gene is TRBJ1-6, the V gene TRBV4-1; 10 nucleotides agree with TRBD1. The V and J ends lost 5 bases and 9 bases, in that order; junction bases with no gene match: 4. The V gene's germline CDR1 is MGHRA and CDR2 YSYEKL. CDR3 length: 14 residues.

This clone was counted a single time. The rearrangement links TRBV19 to TRBJ1-2; 8 bases fit TRBD1. After removal of 5 bases from V and 4 bases from J, the junction contained 6 bases not matched to a gene. The CDR3 length is 14 residues. In germline, CDR1 is LNHDA, CDR2 SQIVND (reference sequence). The CDR3 spells CASSQGAGLYGYTF. The CDR3 DNA is TGTGCCAGTAGTCAGGGGGCAGGGCTCTATGGCTACACCTTC.

The chain is built from TRBV9 and TRBJ1-2; no clear D gene. CDR3 length equals 15 residues. Looked up from germline, CDR1 is SGDLS and CDR2 is YYNGEE. V lost 3 bases to trimming and J lost 0 bases, with 12 bases between them. The CDR3 sequence: CASSARQSTNYGYTF. CDR3 DNA sequence: TGTGCCAGCAGCGCCCGCCAGTCCACTAACTATGGCTACACCTTC.

The rearrangement joins TRBV9 to TRBJ1-1; D uncertain. Germline CDR1 and CDR2: SGDLS and YYNGEE. Trimming shortened V by 4 bases and J by 3 bases, and 13 bases separated the two germline ends. The CDR3 is 14 amino acids. CDR3: CASSTTGIHTEAFF. For the CDR3, the DNA is TGTGCCAGCAGCACTACCGGGATCCACACTGAAGCTTTCTTT.

The rearrangement links TRBV2 to TRBJ2-5; maybe TRBD2 (5 bases). Per the germline V gene, CDR1 is SNHLY and CDR2 is FYNNEI. CDR3 length: 14 residues. The V end was cut by 3 bases, the J end by 4 bases, with 12 bases between. In DNA form, the CDR3 reads TGTGCCAGCAGTGAGAGATGGGAGCGAGAGACCCAGTACTTC. This encodes CASSERWERETQYF.

The chain has TRBV7-2 and TRBJ2-1, with D perhaps matching TRBD2 (7 bases). Germline V lookup: CDR1 SGHTA, CDR2 FQGNSA. The CDR3 covers 15 residues. Trimming shortened V by 5 bases and J by 9 bases, and 20 bases separated the two germline ends. Here the CDR3 DNA reads TGTGCCAGCAGCCAGTTGGGGGGGCCGATCGGTGAGCAGTTCTTC. As protein: CASSQLGGPIGEQFF.

The table lists this clone with a count of one. This chain uses TRBV29-1 with TRBJ1-1; D might be TRBD1 (5 bases). This CDR3 comprises 14 residues. The V gene lost 4 bases and the J gene lost 4 bases, with 16 bases spanning the gap. CDR1 is SQVTM and CDR2 is ANQGSEA in the germline V gene. The CDR3 nucleotides read TGCAGCGTTGTCCTTGGGGCCCGTGGCACTGAAGCTTTCTTT. Translation gives CSVVLGARGTEAFF.

The V and J genes are TRBV6-5 and TRBJ2-5, with D tentatively TRBD2 (6 bases). This CDR3 has 15 residues. The V gene lost 2 bases and the J gene lost 1 base, with 11 bases spanning the gap. Germline CDR1 MNHEY, CDR2 SVGAGI. DNA of the CDR3: TGTGCCAGCAGTTACACGGGACTGCCCCAAGAGACCCAGTACTTC. Translated, it gives CASSYTGLPQETQYF.

V is TRBV7-6 and J is TRBJ1-2, with TRBD1 identical over 9 bases. CDR1 is SGHVS, CDR2 FNYEAQ, per germline. The CDR3 totals 15 residues. V lost 1 base and J lost 4; bases outside the gene matches: 4. The CDR3 nucleotides are TGTGCCAGCAGCTTAGGGCGGGGACAGGGCTATGGCTACACCTTC. Protein sequence: CASSLGRGQGYGYTF.

Concerning this clone itself: Other DNA sequences in this specimen translate into the identical CDR3. The genes are TRBV2 and TRBJ1-1; D may be TRBD1 (6 bases). Trimming stripped 6 bases from V and 0 bases from J, with 8 bases between. The CDR3 runs to 13 residues. Germline V lookup: CDR1 SNHLY, CDR2 FYNNEI. CDR3 bases: TGTGCCAGCAGGGACAGAGTGAACACTGAAGCTTTCTTT. Encoded protein: CASRDRVNTEAFF.